Listed below are T cell receptor beta chains from one sample, sequenced in a study of T cells in narcolepsy. Some clones are missing from TCRdb's copy, which holds only in-frame ones; the method was immunoSEQ multiplex PCR. This table has about 32,000 clones, about 90% appearing once. The sequenced sample was CD45RA- memory CD4+ T cells from PBMCs. The source of these receptors is a human donor with narcolepsy. Each CDR3 is given with its conserved first and last residue. Fields, in order: J gene, D gene, V gene, CDR3 protein. D genes are given only for firm matches.

j_call: TRBJ2-7; d_call: -; v_call: TRBV30; cdr3_aa: CAWSVRVEQYF
j_call: TRBJ2-6; d_call: -; v_call: TRBV6-6; cdr3_aa: CASSYLGAPLTF
j_call: TRBJ1-2; d_call: -; v_call: TRBV19; cdr3_aa: CASSMAGLGGYTF
j_call: TRBJ2-1; d_call: -; v_call: TRBV10-3; cdr3_aa: CAISTGSLGTYNEQFF
j_call: TRBJ1-5; d_call: -; v_call: TRBV28; cdr3_aa: CASSFEVSNQPQHF
j_call: TRBJ1-3; d_call: -; v_call: TRBV6-5; cdr3_aa: CASRPTPVSGNTIYF
j_call: TRBJ2-5; d_call: TRBD2; v_call: TRBV28; cdr3_aa: CASSPALAGVEETQYF
j_call: TRBJ2-2; d_call: -; v_call: TRBV2; cdr3_aa: CASSEAYRMNIDTGELFF
j_call: TRBJ2-1; d_call: -; v_call: TRBV30; cdr3_aa: CAWSVRGDEQFF
j_call: TRBJ2-7; d_call: TRBD1; v_call: TRBV10-3; cdr3_aa: CATRGTGKSFNEQYF
j_call: TRBJ1-1; d_call: -; v_call: TRBV30; cdr3_aa: CAWSPDEGEAFF
j_call: TRBJ1-1; d_call: TRBD1; v_call: TRBV30; cdr3_aa: CAWSLDREGGGLIF
j_call: -; d_call: -; v_call: TRBV5-1; cdr3_aa: CASSPEGHSYEQYF
j_call: TRBJ2-5; d_call: -; v_call: TRBV20-1; cdr3_aa: CSGVRGETQYF
j_call: TRBJ2-2; d_call: -; v_call: TRBV7-9; cdr3_aa: CASSLAGGRGELFF
j_call: TRBJ2-3; d_call: TRBD2; v_call: TRBV27; cdr3_aa: CASRLQAGIADTQYF
j_call: TRBJ2-1; d_call: TRBD2; v_call: TRBV30; cdr3_aa: CACKETSGEFNEQFF
j_call: TRBJ2-2; d_call: TRBD2; v_call: TRBV7-2; cdr3_aa: CASSLDFPYAGESTGELFF
j_call: TRBJ2-2; d_call: TRBD1; v_call: TRBV5-1; cdr3_aa: CASSLQTGATGELFF
j_call: TRBJ2-1; d_call: TRBD2; v_call: TRBV2; cdr3_aa: CASKRGSSYNEQFF
j_call: TRBJ2-5; d_call: TRBD2; v_call: TRBV5-1; cdr3_aa: CASSFFFSGGAAETQYF
j_call: TRBJ2-4; d_call: -; v_call: TRBV2; cdr3_aa: CASSAARTYKNIQYF
j_call: TRBJ1-1; d_call: -; v_call: TRBV7-6; cdr3_aa: CASSRRQMNTEAFF
j_call: TRBJ1-1; d_call: -; v_call: TRBV5-6; cdr3_aa: CASSFHSAALFEAFF
j_call: TRBJ2-7; d_call: TRBD2; v_call: TRBV10-3; cdr3_aa: CAISEISGRYEQYF
j_call: TRBJ2-5; d_call: TRBD2; v_call: TRBV5-4; cdr3_aa: CASTPRPGGETQYF
j_call: TRBJ1-2; d_call: -; v_call: TRBV15; cdr3_aa: CATSRDPGHGYGYTF
j_call: TRBJ1-5; d_call: -; v_call: TRBV10-1; cdr3_aa: CASSERGKSVACSNQPQHF
j_call: TRBJ2-3; d_call: -; v_call: TRBV6-6; cdr3_aa: CASSSTDTQYF
j_call: TRBJ2-1; d_call: -; v_call: TRBV19; cdr3_aa: CATATRRPHEQFF
j_call: TRBJ2-2; d_call: -; v_call: TRBV7-2; cdr3_aa: CASSLTGAASRWTGELFF
j_call: TRBJ2-1; d_call: -; v_call: TRBV7-2; cdr3_aa: CASSLMYEQFF
j_call: TRBJ2-6; d_call: -; v_call: TRBV29-1; cdr3_aa: CSARSSGANVLTF
j_call: TRBJ1-4; d_call: -; v_call: TRBV28; cdr3_aa: CAGARAGGGEKLFF
j_call: TRBJ1-2; d_call: -; v_call: TRBV18; cdr3_aa: CASSPLPQSNYGYTF
j_call: TRBJ2-5; d_call: TRBD1; v_call: TRBV27; cdr3_aa: CASSFLRTGGYSETQYF
j_call: TRBJ2-5; d_call: -; v_call: TRBV6-6; cdr3_aa: CASSYRVEWNQYF
j_call: TRBJ2-5; d_call: TRBD2; v_call: TRBV4-3; cdr3_aa: CASSQEGTAGGPLETQYF
j_call: TRBJ2-5; d_call: TRBD1; v_call: TRBV5-4; cdr3_aa: CASSTGDRSGGGETQYF
j_call: TRBJ2-7; d_call: -; v_call: TRBV9; cdr3_aa: CASSADISRTYEQYF
j_call: TRBJ2-1; d_call: -; v_call: TRBV4-3; cdr3_aa: CASSQSLGGAYNEQFF
j_call: TRBJ1-2; d_call: TRBD1; v_call: TRBV2; cdr3_aa: CASSEGAGGYGYTF
j_call: TRBJ1-1; d_call: -; v_call: TRBV11-3; cdr3_aa: CASSTGWGREAFF
j_call: TRBJ1-1; d_call: -; v_call: TRBV28; cdr3_aa: CASSFGRAEAFF
j_call: TRBJ1-5; d_call: -; v_call: TRBV28; cdr3_aa: CASSSPWEPRKGFEDQPQHF
j_call: -; d_call: TRBD1; v_call: TRBV5-6; cdr3_aa: CASSSSTGVDPAWTFEQYF
j_call: TRBJ2-6; d_call: -; v_call: TRBV12-5; cdr3_aa: CASGSGRFSGANVLTF
j_call: TRBJ1-1; d_call: -; v_call: TRBV30; cdr3_aa: CAWEKAMNTEAFF
j_call: TRBJ1-2; d_call: -; v_call: TRBV28; cdr3_aa: CASSLWDRYYGYTF
j_call: TRBJ2-5; d_call: -; v_call: TRBV7-9; cdr3_aa: CASSLGGARETQYF
j_call: TRBJ2-3; d_call: -; v_call: TRBV7-2; cdr3_aa: CASSLVWGGTTDTQYF
j_call: TRBJ1-3; d_call: -; v_call: TRBV9; cdr3_aa: CASSVGTAGNTIYF